Reported below is one T cell receptor beta chain. Its antigen is as yet unknown. The PCR made use of 60 Vbeta and 13 Jbeta primers. Assay: immunoSEQ multiplex PCR; the TCRdb copy retains only in-frame clones and omits some. The sample has about 120,000 clones, 79% seen once. This specimen belongs to a study of cytomegalovirus exposure and HLA in healthy donors. Study-level information: For the approximately 400 genotyped donors, more than 80% fell within the Caucasian-associated ancestry cluster. Broader study findings: An analysis done earlier found most TCR beta V segments productive about 87% or about 30% of the time. Several of the most significant clusters appeared, in a later analysis, to be linked to common viral pathogens.

Despite likely unrecorded immune exposures, the donors were nominally healthy at the time of sampling. V gave up 4 bases and J gave up 1 base, with 10 bases separating them. Germline V lookup: CDR1 SGDLS, CDR2 YYNGEE. The length of the CDR3 is 14 residues. Sequencing was done on a sample of PBMCs. This chain connects TRBV9 to TRBJ2-3; D gene unclear. The receptor's source is a man younger than 45 in good health and CMV-seropositive. This chain's CDR3 is CASSPRQGTDTQYF. In DNA form, the CDR3 reads TGTGCCAGCAGCCCCCGGCAGGGCACAGATACGCAGTATTTT.